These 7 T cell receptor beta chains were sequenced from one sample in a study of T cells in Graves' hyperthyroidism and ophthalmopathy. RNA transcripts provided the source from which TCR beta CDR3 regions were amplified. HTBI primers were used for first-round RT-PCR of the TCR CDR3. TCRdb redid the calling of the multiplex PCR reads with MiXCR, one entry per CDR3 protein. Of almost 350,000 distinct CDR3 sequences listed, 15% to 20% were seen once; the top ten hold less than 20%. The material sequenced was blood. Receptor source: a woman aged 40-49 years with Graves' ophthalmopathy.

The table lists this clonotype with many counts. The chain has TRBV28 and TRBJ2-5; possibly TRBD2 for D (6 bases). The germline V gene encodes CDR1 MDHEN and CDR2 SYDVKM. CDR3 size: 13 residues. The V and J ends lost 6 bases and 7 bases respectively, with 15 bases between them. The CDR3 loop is CASSPGGGWTQYF. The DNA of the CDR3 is TGTGCCAGCAGCCCCGGGGGAGGCTGGACCCAGTACTTC.

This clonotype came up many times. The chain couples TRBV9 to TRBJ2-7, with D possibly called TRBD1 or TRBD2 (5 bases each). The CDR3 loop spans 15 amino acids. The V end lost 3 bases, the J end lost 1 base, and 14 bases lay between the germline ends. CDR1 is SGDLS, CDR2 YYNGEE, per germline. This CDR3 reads CASSEAGTESYEQYF. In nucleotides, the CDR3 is TGTGCCAGCAGCGAAGCTGGGACGGAGTCCTACGAGCAGTACTTC. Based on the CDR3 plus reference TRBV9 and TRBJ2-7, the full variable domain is DSGVTQTPKHLITATGQRVTLRCSPRSGDLSVYWYQQSLDQGLQFLIQYYNGEERAKGNILERFSAQQFPDLHSELNLSSLELGDSALYFCASSEAGTESYEQYFGPGTRLTVT.

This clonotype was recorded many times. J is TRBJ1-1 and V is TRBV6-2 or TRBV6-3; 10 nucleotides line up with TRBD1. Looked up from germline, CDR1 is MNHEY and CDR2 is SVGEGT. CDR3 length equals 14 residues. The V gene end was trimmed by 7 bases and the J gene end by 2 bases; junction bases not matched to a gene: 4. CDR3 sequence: CASKTGGLNTEAFF. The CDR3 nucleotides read TGTGCCAGCAAGACAGGGGGCCTTAACACTGAAGCTTTCTTT.

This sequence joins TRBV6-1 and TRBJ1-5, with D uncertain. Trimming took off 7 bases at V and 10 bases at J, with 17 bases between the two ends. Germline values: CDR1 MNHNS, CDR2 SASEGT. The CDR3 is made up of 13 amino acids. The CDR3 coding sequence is TGTGCCAGCAAGGAAGACATCTCTTCCCCCCAGCATTTT. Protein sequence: CASKEDISSPQHF.

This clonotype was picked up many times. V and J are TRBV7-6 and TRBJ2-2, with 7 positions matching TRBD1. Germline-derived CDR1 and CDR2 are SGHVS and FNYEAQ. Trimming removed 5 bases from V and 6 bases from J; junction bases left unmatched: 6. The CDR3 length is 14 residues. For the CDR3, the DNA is TGTGCCAGCAGCCAAACAGGGGTCCCCGGGGAGCTGTTTTTT. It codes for CASSQTGVPGELFF.

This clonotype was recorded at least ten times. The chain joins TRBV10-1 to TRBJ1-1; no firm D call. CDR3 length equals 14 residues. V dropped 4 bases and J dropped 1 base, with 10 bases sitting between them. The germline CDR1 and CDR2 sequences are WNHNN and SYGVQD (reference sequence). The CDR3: CASSGGSQNTEAFF. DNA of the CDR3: TGCGCCAGCAGTGGTGGCAGTCAGAACACTGAAGCTTTCTTT.

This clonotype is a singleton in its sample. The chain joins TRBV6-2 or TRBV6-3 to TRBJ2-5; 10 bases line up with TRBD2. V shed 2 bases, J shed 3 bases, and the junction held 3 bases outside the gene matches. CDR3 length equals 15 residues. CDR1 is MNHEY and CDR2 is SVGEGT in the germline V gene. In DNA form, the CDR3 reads TGTGCCAGCAGTTACGACCTAGCGGGAGAAGAGACCCAGTACTTC. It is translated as CASSYDLAGEETQYF.